The clone carrying this T cell receptor (beta chain) was seen once. This record comes from a study of OX40 agonist ivuxolimab in advanced cancers. Study as a whole: Three patients got partial responses; one had hepatocellular carcinoma and two had cutaneous melanoma.

Using immunoSEQ multiplex PCR, the repertoire was profiled, and TCRdb retains in-frame clones only, with some absent. The table includes 69,000 or so clones, around 91% detected once. Germline values: CDR1 SGHNT, CDR2 YYREEE (reference sequence). Losses at the gene ends were 0 bases for V and 3 bases for J; bases not matched to a gene: 4. The CDR3 consists of 16 residues. The source was CD4+ or CD8+ T cells sorted from blood, collected in a trial of the OX40 agonist ivuxolimab. The sequence was collected from an adult with an advanced solid tumor such as melanoma, head and neck, liver or kidney cancer. The V and J genes are TRBV5-4 and TRBJ2-3, with 10 positions matching TRBD1. CDR3 bases: TGTGCCAGCAGCTTGGGGACAGGGGGTATAACAGATACGCAGTATTTT. Amino acids: CASSLGTGGITDTQYF.